The subject of this entry is one T cell receptor beta chain. Its antigen is unidentified. This sample was taken from a study of T cells in Graves' hyperthyroidism and ophthalmopathy. General study results and limits: It was a median 6.5 months before onset that the model predicted ophthalmopathy. Most clonotypes expanded in thyroid above 0.001 were likewise present in blood.

Newly diagnosed hyperthyroidism, duration under 2 months, in patients aged 18 to 65. Exclusion of patients followed from uncontrolled infection, other autoimmune disease, pregnancy or lactation. There were TCR beta CDR3 regions amplified from RNA transcripts. First-round RT-PCR targeting the TCR CDR3 was performed with the HTBI primer set. TCRdb passed the multiplex PCR reads through MiXCR, listing each CDR3 protein once. The profile shows about 400,000 distinct CDR3 sequences, approximately 15% of them singletons. The V gene's germline CDR1 is ENHRY and CDR2 SYGVKD. Between the trimmed V and J ends, which lost 7 bases and 6 bases, there was a span of 4 bases. This CDR3 has 9 residues.

The source material was blood. This sequence joins TRBV10-3 and TRBJ2-7; no clear D gene. This TCR was sampled from a young woman with Graves' hyperthyroidism. The CDR3 region has the DNA TGTGCCATCAACCTCGAGCAGTACTTC. It specifies CAINLEQYF.